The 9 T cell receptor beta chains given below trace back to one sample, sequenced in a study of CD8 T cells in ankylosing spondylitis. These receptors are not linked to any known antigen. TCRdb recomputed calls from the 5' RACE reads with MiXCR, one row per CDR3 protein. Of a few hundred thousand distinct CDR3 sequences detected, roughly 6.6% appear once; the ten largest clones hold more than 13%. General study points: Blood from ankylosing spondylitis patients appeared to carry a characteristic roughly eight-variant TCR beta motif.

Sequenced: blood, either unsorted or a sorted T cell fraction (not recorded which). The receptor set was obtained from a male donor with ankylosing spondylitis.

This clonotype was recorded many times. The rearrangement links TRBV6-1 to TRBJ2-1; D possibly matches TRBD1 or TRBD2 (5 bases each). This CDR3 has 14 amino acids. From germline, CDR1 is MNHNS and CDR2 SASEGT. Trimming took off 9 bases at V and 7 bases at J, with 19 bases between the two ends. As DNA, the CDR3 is TGTGCCAGTGAACGCCGGGACGCATATAATGAGCAGTTCTTC. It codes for CASERRDAYNEQFF.

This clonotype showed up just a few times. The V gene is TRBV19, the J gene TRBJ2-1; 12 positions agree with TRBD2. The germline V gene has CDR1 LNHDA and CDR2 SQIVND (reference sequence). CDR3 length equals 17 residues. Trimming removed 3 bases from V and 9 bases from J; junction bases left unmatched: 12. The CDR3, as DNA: TGTGCCAGTAGTATCCGACCGACTAGCGGGAGAACGGGTGAGCAGTTCTTC. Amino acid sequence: CASSIRPTSGRTGEQFF.

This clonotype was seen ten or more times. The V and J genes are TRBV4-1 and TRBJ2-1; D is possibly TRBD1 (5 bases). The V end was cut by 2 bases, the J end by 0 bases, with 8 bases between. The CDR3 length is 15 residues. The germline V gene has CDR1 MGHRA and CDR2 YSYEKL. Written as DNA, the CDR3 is TGCGCCAGCAGCCAACCCAGGGTCTCCTACAATGAGCAGTTCTTC. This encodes CASSQPRVSYNEQFF.

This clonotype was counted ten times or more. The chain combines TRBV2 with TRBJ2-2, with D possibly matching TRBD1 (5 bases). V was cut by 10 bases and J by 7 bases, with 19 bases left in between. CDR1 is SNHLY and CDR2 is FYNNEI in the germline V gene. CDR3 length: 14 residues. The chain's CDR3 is CANVPGKGRGELFF. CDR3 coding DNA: TGTGCCAACGTCCCAGGGAAAGGGCGCGGGGAGCTGTTTTTT.

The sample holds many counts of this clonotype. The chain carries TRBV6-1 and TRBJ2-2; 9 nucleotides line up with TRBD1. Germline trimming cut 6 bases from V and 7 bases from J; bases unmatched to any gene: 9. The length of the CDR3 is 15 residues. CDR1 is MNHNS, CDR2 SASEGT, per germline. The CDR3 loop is CASSIAQGANGELFF. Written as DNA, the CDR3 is TGTGCCAGCAGCATCGCACAGGGGGCTAACGGGGAGCTGTTTTTT.

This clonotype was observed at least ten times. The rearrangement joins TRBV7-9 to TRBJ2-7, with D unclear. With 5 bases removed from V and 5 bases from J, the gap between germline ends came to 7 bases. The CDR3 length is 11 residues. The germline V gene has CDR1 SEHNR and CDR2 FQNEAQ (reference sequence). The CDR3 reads CASSKHHEQYF. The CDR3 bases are TGTGCCAGCAGCAAACACCACGAGCAGTACTTC.

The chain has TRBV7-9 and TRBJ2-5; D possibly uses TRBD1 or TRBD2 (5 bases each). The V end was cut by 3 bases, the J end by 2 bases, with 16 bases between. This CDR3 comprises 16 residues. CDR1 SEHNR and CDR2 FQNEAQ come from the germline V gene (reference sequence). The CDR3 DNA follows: TGTGCCAGCAGCTTGCGCCCCGGGGCCGGTCAAGAGACCCAGTACTTC. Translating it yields CASSLRPGAGQETQYF.

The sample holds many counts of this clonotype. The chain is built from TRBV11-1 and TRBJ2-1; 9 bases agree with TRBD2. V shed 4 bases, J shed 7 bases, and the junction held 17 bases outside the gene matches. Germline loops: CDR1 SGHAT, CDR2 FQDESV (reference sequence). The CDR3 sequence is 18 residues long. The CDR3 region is CASSSPRGGGGRANEQFF. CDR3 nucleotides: TGTGCCAGCAGCTCCCCCAGGGGCGGTGGCGGGAGGGCGAATGAGCAGTTCTTC.

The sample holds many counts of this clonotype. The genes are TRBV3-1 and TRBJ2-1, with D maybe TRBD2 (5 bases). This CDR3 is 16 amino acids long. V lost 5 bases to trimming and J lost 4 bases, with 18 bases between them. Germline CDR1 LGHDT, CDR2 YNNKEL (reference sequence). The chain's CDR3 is CASSYPSVARYNEQFF. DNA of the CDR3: TGTGCCAGCAGCTATCCCTCGGTAGCGCGGTACAATGAGCAGTTCTTC.